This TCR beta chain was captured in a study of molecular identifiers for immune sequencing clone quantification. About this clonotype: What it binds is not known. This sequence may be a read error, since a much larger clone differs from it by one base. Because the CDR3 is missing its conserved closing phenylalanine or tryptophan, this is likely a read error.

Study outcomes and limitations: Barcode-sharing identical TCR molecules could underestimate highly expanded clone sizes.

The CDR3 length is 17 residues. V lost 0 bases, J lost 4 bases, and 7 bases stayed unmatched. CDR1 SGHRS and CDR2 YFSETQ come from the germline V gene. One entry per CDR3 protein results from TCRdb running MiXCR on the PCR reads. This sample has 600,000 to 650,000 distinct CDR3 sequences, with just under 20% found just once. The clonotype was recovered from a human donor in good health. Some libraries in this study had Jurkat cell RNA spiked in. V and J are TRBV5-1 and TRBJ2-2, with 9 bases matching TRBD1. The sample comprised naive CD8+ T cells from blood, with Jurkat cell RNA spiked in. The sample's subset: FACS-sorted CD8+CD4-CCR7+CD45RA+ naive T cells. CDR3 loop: CASSLAGTGMGTGELFY. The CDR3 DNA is TGCGCCAGCAGCTTGGCCGGGACAGGGATGGGCACCGGGGAGCTGTTTTAT.